A single sample is the source of the 10 T cell receptor beta chains below, sequenced in a study of graft-versus-host responses after intestinal transplantation. Which antigens these TCRs recognize remains unknown. The method was immunoSEQ multiplex PCR; TCRdb's version includes in-frame clones alone and lacks a portion of them. The repertoire has around 97,000 clones, roughly 93% of them found once; the top ten carry less than 1.5%. The sequences come from unstimulated CD8+ T cells sorted from spleen or lymph node cells, collected before intestinal transplant. The receptors derive from a human donor who received an intestinal transplant.

This chain uses TRBV27 with TRBJ2-7; no clear D gene. The V gene's germline CDR1 is MNHEY and CDR2 SMNVEV (reference sequence). The CDR3 loop spans 13 amino acids. Trimming left V 0 bases short and J 5 bases short, with 8 bases between. The DNA for the CDR3 is TGTGCCAGCAGTTTATCAGGGAACCACGAGCAGTACTTC. Amino acid sequence: CASSLSGNHEQYF.

This chain connects TRBV5-6 to TRBJ2-7; D is uncertain. The germline V gene encodes CDR1 SGHDT and CDR2 YYEEEE. Trimming took off 2 bases at V and 0 bases at J, with 12 bases between the two ends. The CDR3 length is 15 residues. CDR3 sequence: CASSLPLGNSYEQYF. CDR3 coding DNA: TGTGCCAGCAGCTTACCTCTTGGGAACTCCTACGAGCAGTACTTC. Looking up the rest from reference TRBV5-6 and TRBJ2-7 gives the full variable domain: DAGVTQSPTHLIKTRGQQVTLRCSPKSGHDTVSWYQQALGQGPQFIFQYYEEEERQRGNFPDRFSGHQFPNYSSELNVNALLLGDSALYLCASSLPLGNSYEQYFGPGTRLTVT.

The V and J genes are TRBV19 and TRBJ1-1; D not certain. CDR1 is LNHDA, CDR2 SQIVND, per germline (reference sequence). V was pared by 8 bases and J by 4 bases, with 8 bases between. CDR3 length: 11 amino acids. The CDR3 sequence: CASEQSTEAFF. Written as DNA, the CDR3 is TGTGCCAGTGAGCAAAGCACTGAAGCTTTCTTT.

The V gene is TRBV4-2, the J gene TRBJ2-5, with a possible D match to TRBD2 (7 bases). Trimming took off 5 bases at V and 5 bases at J, with 21 bases between the two ends. The CDR3 totals 16 residues. CDR1 LGHNA and CDR2 YNFKEQ come from the germline V gene. The CDR3 DNA reads TGTGCCAGCAGCGGCCCGGGGTGGGGGGGCAAGGAGACCCAGTACTTC. Translated: CASSGPGWGGKETQYF.

This chain links TRBV5-6 with TRBJ2-7, with 8 bases matching TRBD1. V was clipped by 5 bases and J by 3 bases; unmatched bases: 10. CDR1 and CDR2 (germline): SGHDT, YYEEEE. This CDR3 spans 15 amino acids. The CDR3 loop is CASSLSGTGYYEQYF. DNA of the CDR3: TGTGCCAGCAGTCTCTCCGGGACAGGATACTACGAGCAGTACTTC.

The chain has TRBV4-1 and TRBJ2-2, with 10 nucleotides matching TRBD2. The CDR3 has 17 amino acids. Germline CDR1 MGHRA, CDR2 YSYEKL. The J segment lost 4 bases and the V segment lost 3 bases, leaving 8 bases of the junction unmatched. The CDR3 bases are TGCGCCAGCAGCCATGAAGAGCGGGGGGGCTTCACCGGGGAGCTGTTTTTT. It yields the protein CASSHEERGGFTGELFF.

This chain connects TRBV7-9 to TRBJ1-2, with a weak D call TRBD1 (5 bases). The V end was cut by 0 bases, the J end by 5 bases, with 16 bases between. CDR1 SEHNR and CDR2 FQNEAQ come from the germline V gene (reference sequence). This CDR3 is 16 amino acids long. Here the CDR3 reads CASSLAEGGGGYGYTF. As DNA, the CDR3 is TGTGCCAGCAGCTTAGCAGAAGGAGGTGGGGGTTATGGCTACACCTTC.

This rearrangement joins TRBV5-4 to TRBJ1-3, with D perhaps TRBD1 (6 bases). Germline V lookup: CDR1 SGHNT, CDR2 YYREEE (reference sequence). The CDR3 length is 17 residues. Between the trimmed V and J ends, which lost 1 base and 0 bases, there was a span of 14 bases. CDR3 bases: TGTGCCAGCAGCTTGTCCCCGGACAGCCACTCTGGAAACACCATATATTTT. This gives the protein CASSLSPDSHSGNTIYF.

V usage is TRBV5-4 and J usage is TRBJ1-1; D is ambiguous. The CDR3 is 15 amino acids. V lost 4 bases and J lost 1, with 14 bases in between. The V gene's germline CDR1 is SGHNT and CDR2 YYREEE (reference sequence). The CDR3 here is CASSPDRFANTEAFF. Here the CDR3 DNA reads TGTGCCAGCAGCCCTGACCGCTTCGCGAACACTGAAGCTTTCTTT.

The chain recombines TRBV13 with TRBJ2-7, with D perhaps TRBD1 (5 bases). Germline V CDR1 and CDR2: PRHDT, FYEKMQ (reference sequence). The CDR3 runs 16 residues. V lost 5 bases to trimming and J lost 2 bases, with 19 bases between them. The CDR3 coding sequence is TGTGCCAGCAGCCAGAGGTTGCAGGGTTTTGCCTACGAGCAGTACTTC. Translating gives CASSQRLQGFAYEQYF. Filled out from reference TRBV13 and TRBJ2-7, the complete variable domain reads AAGVIQSPRHLIKEKRETATLKCYPIPRHDTVYWYQQGPGQDPQFLISFYEKMQSDKGSIPDRFSAQQFSDYHSELNMSSLELGDSALYFCASSQRLQGFAYEQYFGPGTRLTVT.